This T cell receptor beta chain derives from a study of beta chain features in type 1 diabetes. Across the study: Investigators examined 85 million to 110 million sorted cells across all samples.

V trimming: 3 bases; J trimming: 13 bases; junction bases outside the gene matches: 15. The CDR3 is made up of 15 amino acids. The germline CDR1 and CDR2 sequences are LGHNA and YNFKEQ. In total, each donor contributed a single heparinised blood draw that averaged about 100 mL. Every sorted population was more than 95% pure. Every isolated RNA sample was fully reverse transcribed, so sequencing captured expressed TCRB transcripts. A few million reads were obtained on average from naive, central memory and regulatory T cell samples. Profiled with immunoSEQ multiplex PCR; TCRdb holds only in-frame clones, not every one. The sample lists over 700,000 clones, roughly a sixth occurring once.

The specimen was naive CD4+ T cells from blood. This TCR derives from a woman aged 18-29 years in good health. This chain connects TRBV4-2 to TRBJ2-7; TRBD1 aligns across 10 bases. CDR3 nucleotide sequence: TGTGCCAGCAGCCAGGATGACAGGGGGCGAGTACGACCCTACTTC. Translation: CASSQDDRGRVRPYF.